This T cell receptor beta chain was documented in a study of blood T cell repertoires in COVID-19. Whole-study context: T cells, B-cell-depleted T cells, or PBMCs supplied cDNA or gDNA.

The CDR3 sequence is 13 residues long. Germline V gene lookup returns CDR1 KGHSH and CDR2 LQKENI. Trimming took off 2 bases at V and 7 bases at J, with 11 bases between the two ends. Here immunoSEQ multiplex PCR was the method, and the copy in TCRdb shows in-frame clones only, minus some. The data contain about 45,000 clones, over 70% of them singletons. The sample holds a few counts of this clone. This receptor was taken from a man in his 70s with acute or convalescent COVID-19. What was sequenced was peripheral blood. This sequence joins TRBV18 and TRBJ1-1; a weak D match, TRBD1 (5 bases). The CDR3 loop reads CASSPGGGLEAFF. In nucleotides, the CDR3 is TGTGCCAGCTCACCAGGTGGGGGACTTGAAGCTTTCTTT.